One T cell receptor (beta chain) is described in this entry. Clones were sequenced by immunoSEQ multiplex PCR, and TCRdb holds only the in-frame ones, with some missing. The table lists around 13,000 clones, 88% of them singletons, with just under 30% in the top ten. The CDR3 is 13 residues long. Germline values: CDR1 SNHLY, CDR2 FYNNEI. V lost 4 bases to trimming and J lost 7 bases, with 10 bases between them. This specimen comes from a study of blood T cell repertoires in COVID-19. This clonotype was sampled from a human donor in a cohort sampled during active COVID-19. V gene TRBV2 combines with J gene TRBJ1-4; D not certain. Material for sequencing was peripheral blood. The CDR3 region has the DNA TGTGCCAGCAGTGTCCTCGAACTTGAAAAACTGTTTTTT. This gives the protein CASSVLELEKLFF.